These 14 T cell receptor beta chains originate from one sample sequenced in a study of blood T cell repertoires in COVID-19. Method: immunoSEQ multiplex PCR; TCRdb's copy keeps in-frame clones and lacks some. This table has some 310,000 clones, 90% appearing once. Source material: peripheral blood. The source of these receptors is a woman aged 25-40 years with COVID-19, enrolled during active disease.

The V call is TRBV5-4, the J call TRBJ1-2, with a weak D call TRBD1 (6 bases). There are 14 residues in the CDR3. V lost 1 base to trimming and J lost 4 bases, with 11 bases between them. The germline CDR1 and CDR2 sequences are SGHNT and YYREEE (reference sequence). DNA for the CDR3: TGTGCCAGCAGCTTGCGGGGGGCGCTCTATGGCTACACCTTC. Amino acids: CASSLRGALYGYTF.

V gene TRBV4-2 combines with J gene TRBJ1-3; a possible D gene is TRBD1 (6 bases). This CDR3 is 15 amino acids long. CDR1 and CDR2 (germline): LGHNA, YNFKEQ. The germline V and J ends were trimmed by 2 bases and 2 bases, with 10 bases remaining between them. The CDR3 sequence is CASSQNRDAGNTIYF. The CDR3 DNA is TGTGCCAGCAGCCAAAACAGGGATGCTGGAAACACCATATATTTT.

The gene calls are TRBV10-3 and TRBJ1-1; TRBD1 is a possible D gene (5 bases). The CDR3 spans 16 residues. Trimming shortened V by 2 bases and J by 1 base, and 14 bases separated the two germline ends. Germline CDR1 is ENHRY and CDR2 is SYGVKD. The CDR3 reads CAISEVGQSKNTEAFF. The CDR3 bases are TGTGCCATCAGTGAGGTGGGGCAGAGCAAGAACACTGAAGCTTTCTTT.

The V gene is TRBV2, the J gene TRBJ2-7; the match to TRBD2 covers 13 bases. CDR1 SNHLY and CDR2 FYNNEI come from the germline V gene. There are 15 residues in the CDR3. Losses at the gene ends were 7 bases for V and 7 bases for J; bases not matched to a gene: 10. The CDR3, as DNA: TGTGCCAGCAATCAAGGGACTAGCGGGATGGGGGAGCAGTACTTC. It encodes CASNQGTSGMGEQYF.

This clone occurred once. CDR3 DNA: TGTGCCACCAGTGAACCGGGGTACTATGGCTACACCTTC. It codes for CATSEPGYYGYTF. The chain combines TRBV24-1 with TRBJ1-2; D is unclear. Germline CDR1 reads KGHDR; CDR2 reads SFDVKD. This CDR3 region has 13 residues. V was trimmed by 4 bases and J by 3 bases, leaving 8 bases between them.

This chain joins TRBV28 and TRBJ2-7, with D hard to call. V lost 1 base and J 0 bases, leaving 10 bases between the germline ends. Per the germline V gene, CDR1 is MDHEN and CDR2 is SYDVKM. There are 15 residues in the CDR3. The CDR3 DNA sequence: TGTGCCAGCAGTTTATCTCTCACCGGCTCCTACGAGCAGTACTTC. It translates to CASSLSLTGSYEQYF.

The V gene is TRBV11-2, the J gene TRBJ2-3; D possibly corresponds to TRBD2 (5 bases). CDR3 length: 15 amino acids. The germline gives CDR1 SGHAT, CDR2 FQNNGV. V gave up 1 base and J gave up 0 bases, with 8 bases separating them. CDR3 in amino acids: CASSLVGGSTDTQYF. The CDR3 DNA sequence: TGTGCCAGCAGCTTAGTAGGAGGAAGCACAGATACGCAGTATTTT.

The chain joins TRBV30 to TRBJ2-1; 11 positions agree with TRBD2. CDR1 is GTSNPN and CDR2 is SVGIG in the germline V gene (reference sequence). This CDR3 has 16 amino acids. The ends lost 2 bases at V and 8 bases at J; junction bases unmatched: 11. CDR3 loop: CAWSRLLAGGGHEQFF. CDR3 DNA sequence: TGTGCCTGGAGTAGGTTGTTAGCGGGAGGGGGCCATGAGCAGTTCTTC. The full variable domain, with the rest looked up from reference TRBV30 and TRBJ2-1, is SQTIHQWPATLVQPVGSPLSLECTVEGTSNPNLYWYRQAAGRGLQLLFYSVGIGQISSEVPQNLSASRPQDRQFILSSKKLLLSDSGFYLCAWSRLLAGGGHEQFFGPGTRLTVL.

This chain uses TRBV28 with TRBJ2-3; D perhaps matches TRBD2 (7 bases). CDR1 MDHEN and CDR2 SYDVKM come from the germline V gene. V lost 3 bases, J lost 5 bases, and 12 bases lay in between. The CDR3 has 14 amino acids. CDR3 in DNA: TGTGCCAGCAGTTTTCGGGGGGCAAAAGATACGCAGTATTTT. It is translated as CASSFRGAKDTQYF.

This clone was found many times. This chain connects TRBV28 to TRBJ2-5; the match to TRBD1 covers 8 bases. The CDR3 runs 14 residues. With V trimmed by 7 bases and J by 1 base, 5 bases remained unmatched. Germline CDR1 reads MDHEN; CDR2 reads SYDVKM. The CDR3 DNA follows: TGTGCCAGCACTACCGGACAGGGCCAAGAGACCCAGTACTTC. Amino acid sequence: CASTTGQGQETQYF.

The CDR3 spells CASSLGLAALSYEQYF. The CDR3 coding sequence is TGCGCCAGCAGCTTGGGGCTAGCGGCACTCTCCTACGAGCAGTACTTC. The chain has TRBV5-1 and TRBJ2-7; 7 nucleotides match TRBD2. Germline V gene lookup returns CDR1 SGHRS and CDR2 YFSETQ. CDR3 length equals 16 residues. The V segment lost 0 bases and the J segment 0 bases; nucleotides outside the gene matches: 6.

The chain is built from TRBV5-1 and TRBJ2-1, with 12 bases identical to TRBD2. The germline gives CDR1 SGHRS, CDR2 YFSETQ. V lost 1 base and J lost 7; bases outside the gene matches: 6. The CDR3 totals 16 residues. CDR3 sequence reads: CASSLLTSGSKNEQFF. In DNA, the CDR3 is TGCGCCAGCAGCTTGTTGACTAGCGGGAGTAAAAATGAGCAGTTCTTC.

The CDR3 bases are TGTGCCAGCAGGGGACAGGGAAACAATCAGCCCCAGCATTTT. It codes for CASRGQGNNQPQHF. The genes are TRBV2 and TRBJ1-5, with 9 positions matching TRBD1. The J segment lost 3 bases and the V segment lost 6 bases, leaving 3 bases of the junction unmatched. The CDR3 contains 14 residues. Germline CDR1 SNHLY, CDR2 FYNNEI.

The CDR3 coding sequence is TGTGCCAGCAGTTTATACCCTTTTTCGGGGGGCGCGCCCGGGGAGCTGTTTTTT. It specifies CASSLYPFSGGAPGELFF. The chain employs TRBV27 and TRBJ2-2; TRBD2 is a possible D gene (7 bases). V was pared by 1 base and J by 6 bases, with 21 bases between. CDR3 length equals 18 residues. Germline-derived CDR1 and CDR2 are MNHEY and SMNVEV (reference sequence).